This TCR beta chain was retrieved from a study of human T cells and chemical hapten exposure. Across the study: On 2 cm by 2 cm of upper inner arm skin, sensitization was performed with 2% DPC.

The time point here: patch test 2, 6 weeks after DPC sensitization. Treatment noted: therapeutic diphenylcyclopropenone sensitization with weekly scalp DPC. This clonotype was seen at least ten times. One entry per CDR3 protein, called by TCRdb with MiXCR from the RACE reads. The table lists a few hundred thousand distinct CDR3 sequences, over 6% of them singletons. The sequence came from a woman in her late teens or twenties with alopecia areata. Some clones in this sample may be carry-over from other donors' samples. This material consisted of whole blood, taken in connection with sensitization to the hapten diphenylcyclopropenone (DPC).

The DNA of the CDR3 is TGCGCCAGCAGCCACGGACAGGGTGCCTACGAGCAGTACTTC. Protein: CASSHGQGAYEQYF. The V call is TRBV5-1, the J call TRBJ2-7; TRBD1 aligns across 8 bases. The CDR3 is 14 residues long. CDR1 and CDR2 (germline): SGHRS, YFSETQ. Trimming cost V 4 bases and J 2 bases; bases outside gene matches: 5.